This T cell receptor (beta chain) was sequenced for a study of T cell changes during pregnancy in multiple sclerosis. Germline V gives CDR1 SQVTM, CDR2 ANQGSEA. Germline trimming cut 7 bases from V and 6 bases from J; bases unmatched to any gene: 12. The CDR3 runs 13 residues. Clones were read by immunoSEQ multiplex PCR, and TCRdb kept only the in-frame ones, dropping some. The data show approximately 100,000 clones, approximately 94% seen once. The chain couples TRBV29-1 to TRBJ2-7, with 7 bases lining up with TRBD1. The source is a female donor with multiple sclerosis, enrolled in a pregnancy study. The specimen comprised peripheral blood, sampled in the second trimester of pregnancy. The CDR3 is CSGATGRGSEQYF. The CDR3 DNA reads TGCAGCGGCGCGACAGGGAGAGGTAGCGAGCAGTACTTC.